Listed here are 21 T cell receptor beta chains from one sample, sequenced in a study of CD8 T cells in ankylosing spondylitis. A single record per CDR3 protein comes from TCRdb applying MiXCR to the 5' RACE reads. The table has some 200,000 distinct CDR3 sequences, roughly 18% seen once; the top ten hold approximately 4.3%. The sequenced sample consisted of blood, either unsorted or a sorted T cell fraction (not recorded which). The receptors here all came from a male donor between 10 and 30 years old with ankylosing spondylitis or in good health (not recorded which).

The V and J genes are TRBV25-1 and TRBJ2-1, with D perhaps TRBD1 or TRBD2 (5 bases each). V was clipped by 6 bases and J by 0 bases, with 12 bases between them. This CDR3 is 15 amino acids long. CDR1 is MGHDK, CDR2 SYGVNS, per germline. The CDR3 here is CASRDRGNSYNEQFF. In nucleotides, the CDR3 is TGTGCCAGCAGGGATCGGGGCAACTCCTACAATGAGCAGTTCTTC. Together with reference TRBV25-1 and TRBJ2-1, the CDR3 gives the full variable domain: EADIYQTPRYLVIGTGKKITLECSQTMGHDKMYWYQQDPGMELHLIHYSYGVNSTEKGDLSSESTVSRIRTEHFPLTLESARPSHTSQYLCASRDRGNSYNEQFFGPGTRLTVL.

The rearrangement joins TRBV29-1 to TRBJ2-1; D is possibly TRBD1 or TRBD2 (5 bases each). Trimming removed 7 bases at V and 8 bases at J, with 18 bases between. This CDR3 spans 13 amino acids. Germline CDR1 reads SQVTM; CDR2 reads ANQGSEA. The CDR3 is CSAGRRETDEQFF. CDR3 bases: TGCAGCGCGGGACGACGAGAAACGGATGAGCAGTTCTTC.

This clonotype appeared many times. The chain couples TRBV29-1 to TRBJ2-1, with 10 bases fitting TRBD1. From germline, CDR1 is SQVTM and CDR2 ANQGSEA. The CDR3 runs to 13 residues. V was clipped by 7 bases and J by 8 bases; unmatched bases: 8. CDR3 in amino acids: CSAGQGTIYEQFF. The CDR3, as DNA: TGCAGCGCGGGACAGGGGACTATCTATGAGCAGTTCTTC.

This clonotype was counted ten times or more. The gene calls are TRBV6-5 and TRBJ2-3; TRBD2 is a possible D gene (5 bases). Germline V gene data show CDR1 as MNHEY and CDR2 as SVGAGI. V shed 6 bases and J shed 6 bases, with 19 bases lying between them. This CDR3 spans 15 amino acids. The CDR3 here is CASSKRLAWEDTQYF. The CDR3 bases are TGTGCCAGCAGCAAGCGGCTCGCATGGGAGGATACGCAGTATTTT.

In the case of this clonotype: One base away lies a much larger clone, so this may be a sequencing read error. This sequence joins TRBV2 and TRBJ2-7; no reliable D call. Germline CDR1 and CDR2: SNHLY and FYNNEI. The CDR3 is made up of 11 amino acids. The CDR3 here is CASSGLNEQNF. For the CDR3, the DNA is TGTGCCAGCAGTGGCTTGAACGAGCAGAACTTC.

This clonotype has a count of ten or more. The J gene is TRBJ2-3, the V gene TRBV29-1, with D possibly TRBD2 on 6 matching bases. The length of the CDR3 is 13 residues. Germline V CDR1 and CDR2: SQVTM, ANQGSEA. Trimming removed 7 bases at V and 2 bases at J, with 13 bases between. The CDR3 protein is CSAGTLNTDTQYF. The CDR3 bases are TGCAGCGCAGGGACTCTGAACACAGATACGCAGTATTTT.

This clonotype was detected ten times or more. The rearrangement links TRBV7-2 to TRBJ2-2; 7 nucleotides agree with TRBD1. Trimming cost V 5 bases and J 5 bases; bases outside gene matches: 11. Germline V gene data show CDR1 as SGHTA and CDR2 as FQGNSA. The CDR3 contains 16 residues. This chain's CDR3 is CASSPPLRGRTGELFF. The DNA of the CDR3 is TGTGCCAGCAGCCCTCCCTTAAGGGGGCGAACCGGGGAGCTGTTTTTT.

This clonotype appeared many times. The CDR3 DNA follows: TGTGCCAGCAGCTTAGAGGTCGCCTACGAGCAGTACTTC. Amino acids: CASSLEVAYEQYF. The chain couples TRBV7-9 to TRBJ2-7; D not resolved. The CDR3 sequence is 13 residues long. Germline CDR1 reads SEHNR; CDR2 reads FQNEAQ (reference sequence). Between the trimmed V and J ends, which lost 1 base and 2 bases, there was a span of 6 bases.

At least ten counts were recorded for this clonotype. The chain employs TRBV10-3 and TRBJ1-1, with D maybe TRBD1 (5 bases). CDR3 length: 14 amino acids. V gave up 3 bases and J gave up 10 bases, with 18 bases separating them. Germline V CDR1 and CDR2: ENHRY, SYGVKD. The CDR3 sequence: CAISDPDDGGGAFF. In DNA form, the CDR3 reads TGTGCCATCAGTGACCCCGACGACGGGGGGGGAGCTTTCTTT.

This chain connects TRBV6-6 to TRBJ2-7; no reliable D call. The V gene lost 6 bases and the J gene lost 2 bases, with 8 bases spanning the gap. This CDR3 has 12 residues. Germline assignment: CDR1 MNHNY and CDR2 SVGAGI (reference sequence). CDR3 residues: CASSNGPYEQYF. The CDR3 bases are TGTGCCAGCAGCAACGGTCCCTACGAGCAGTACTTC.

Notes on this clonotype: This may arise from a read error, as a much more abundant clone is one base away. V gene TRBV10-3 combines with J gene TRBJ1-1; D remains unclear. Germline V gives CDR1 ENHRY, CDR2 SYGVKD. This CDR3 has 11 amino acids. V was clipped by 11 bases and J by 6 bases, with 13 bases between them. As DNA, the CDR3 is TGTGCCTCCGCTGGAGACCCTGAAGCTTTCTTT. Its translation: CASAGDPEAFF.

This rearrangement joins TRBV2 to TRBJ2-7; a possible D gene is TRBD2 (5 bases). This CDR3 comprises 12 residues. Germline-derived CDR1 and CDR2 are SNHLY and FYNNEI. CDR3 loop: CASSEKWPRGFV. The CDR3 DNA is TGTGCCAGCAGTGAAAAATGGCCGAGAGGGTTCGTC.

V and J are TRBV12-5 and TRBJ2-7; D call uncertain. The CDR3 consists of 13 residues. Germline values: CDR1 LGHNT, CDR2 FRNRAP. V was pared by 2 bases and J by 4 bases, with 9 bases between. Here the CDR3 DNA reads TGTGCTAGTGGTTTGCCCTTGGTATACGAGCAGTACGTC. It yields the protein CASGLPLVYEQYV.

This clonotype was detected many times. The chain joins TRBV9 to TRBJ2-7, with 11 bases aligning to TRBD1. Germline trimming cut 8 bases from V and 2 bases from J; bases unmatched to any gene: 9. Per germline, CDR1 SGDLS and CDR2 YYNGEE. CDR3 length: 15 amino acids. This CDR3 reads CASSPLGQGAYEQYF. The CDR3 bases are TGTGCCAGTAGCCCCCTGGGACAGGGGGCCTACGAGCAGTACTTC.

This clonotype was observed many times. This sequence joins TRBV12-3 or TRBV12-4 and TRBJ2-7, with 13 nucleotides matching TRBD2. V lost 5 bases to trimming and J lost 6 bases; unmatched junction nucleotides: 13. The CDR3 has 17 amino acids. The CDR3 loop reads CASSPQLAGGSPLEQYF. The CDR3 nucleotides are TGTGCCAGCAGTCCCCAACTAGCGGGAGGGTCCCCACTCGAGCAGTACTTC.

There are many counts of this clonotype. V and J are TRBV19 and TRBJ2-7, with no clear D. The V gene's germline CDR1 is LNHDA and CDR2 SQIVND (reference sequence). The CDR3 runs to 14 residues. Between the trimmed V and J ends, which lost 5 bases and 2 bases, there was a span of 13 bases. The CDR3 nucleotides are TGTGCCAGTAGTTCTGACACACGCACCTACGAGCAGTACTTC. It translates to CASSSDTRTYEQYF.

At least ten counts were recorded for this clonotype. CDR3 DNA sequence: TGTGCCAGCACTCGACTAGCGGGAGGGCGTTACGAGCAGTACTTC. Encoded protein: CASTRLAGGRYEQYF. This chain links TRBV6-2 or TRBV6-3 with TRBJ2-7; 14 nucleotides match TRBD2. CDR3 length equals 15 residues. V lost 7 bases to trimming and J lost 4 bases; unmatched junction nucleotides: 6. Germline V gives CDR1 MNHEY, CDR2 SVGEGT.

There are many counts of this clonotype. This sequence joins TRBV12-3 or TRBV12-4 and TRBJ2-3; 7 nucleotides align to TRBD2. This CDR3 spans 17 amino acids. Trimming cost V 6 bases and J 5 bases; bases outside gene matches: 17. Here the CDR3 DNA reads TGTGCCAGCAGAATTAACACGTGGGAGGGCCCTGTAGATACGCAGTATTTT. It encodes CASRINTWEGPVDTQYF.

This clonotype was counted many times. The chain has TRBV5-1 and TRBJ1-5, with a tentative D call TRBD1 (5 bases). In germline, CDR1 is SGHRS, CDR2 YFSETQ. This CDR3 is built from 17 residues. Between the trimmed V and J ends, which lost 0 bases and 0 bases, there was a span of 13 bases. CDR3 loop: CASSLGTRDLSNQPQHF. DNA of the CDR3: TGCGCCAGCAGCTTGGGGACCCGGGACCTTAGCAATCAGCCCCAGCATTTT.

This clonotype was seen ten or more times. The rearrangement joins TRBV5-1 to TRBJ2-2; maybe TRBD2 (6 bases). With 4 bases removed from V and 6 bases from J, the gap between germline ends came to 13 bases. Germline CDR1 reads SGHRS; CDR2 reads YFSETQ. This CDR3 contains 14 residues. This chain's CDR3 is CASSQRTIPGELFF. CDR3 in DNA: TGCGCCAGCAGCCAGCGGACTATACCCGGGGAGCTGTTTTTT.

This chain uses TRBV27 with TRBJ2-3; TRBD1 or TRBD2 may be the D gene (7 bases each). Trimming left V 5 bases short and J 3 bases short, with 21 bases between. The germline V gene encodes CDR1 MNHEY and CDR2 SMNVEV (reference sequence). The CDR3 length is 17 residues. CDR3 sequence reads: CASSLPGEGAVTDTQYF. The CDR3 region has the DNA TGTGCCAGCAGTCTCCCGGGGGAGGGGGCGGTTACAGATACGCAGTATTTT.